Below, one TCR beta chain is given with its context. The clone's antigen remains unknown. No much larger clonotype is one base removed from it; base qualities were not supplied. These data belong to a study of tumor-infiltrating lymphocytes in primary liver carcinoma (dated by TCRdb to the late 2010s). For context, the study as a whole: Between late 2015 and March 2016, about five patients in China with histopathologically diagnosed primary liver carcinoma had their tumors surgically resected. Repertoires from technical replicates were highly reproducible, with mean shared-clone rates about 0.91 and correlation coefficients above 0.98. Of the five patients (three men and two women, aged 30 to 69 years), four had hepatocellular carcinoma and one had combined HCC and intrahepatic cholangiocarcinoma. A total of some 35 specimens from 5 patients underwent TCRbeta repertoire sequencing, comprising around 25 tumor regions, 5 adjacent noncancerous liver tissues and 5 peripheral blood samples. Each sample produced about 3.5 to 8 million productive TCRbeta reads, and read depth showed no significant difference between tissue types. The five patients had tumors staged T1-T3 N0M0, with maximum diameters ranging from roughly 4.2 to 11 cm. The study combined TCRbeta repertoire sequencing, expression microarrays and whole-exome sequencing across five regions of each liver tumor, with adjacent normal tissue and blood.

Beyond this particular receptor, the publication reports: Since the samples were bulk and unsorted, there was no way to compare CD4+ and CD8+ T cell repertoires. With just a few patients in the study, the authors point out that the findings should be validated in a larger study. The top 250 clones accounted for a significantly greater share of the repertoire in tumors than in blood (p = 0.039). Pairs of tumor regions showed greater repertoire overlap (mean about 36%) than tumor-adjacent pairs (about 17%) or tumor-blood pairs (about 14%), which is consistent with antigen-driven expansion. Only the TCR beta chain was sequenced, so true repertoire diversity is likely underestimated because unpaired alpha chains were not captured.

TCRbeta-specific cDNA was reverse-transcribed from around 0.45 ug total RNA using a constant-region primer and ProtoScript II reverse transcriptase. The TCRbeta libraries were prepared through three rounds of nested multiplex PCR following a slightly modified ARM-PCR procedure. Sample barcodes and Illumina adapters were attached in a final 25-cycle PCR using Deep VentR polymerase. Before sequencing, amplicons of 200-500 bp were gel-purified using a QIAquick gel extraction kit. The TCRbeta amplicons were sequenced with 250-bp paired-end reads on an Illumina HiSeq 2500. As for how the authors treated the data: Trimmomatic v0.33 was used to quality-trim the reads, and FLASH v1.2.11 was used to merge paired reads so that full CDR3 sequences could be recovered. MiGEC v1.2.1b assigned V, D and J germline segments to the rearranged TCRbeta sequences. Clonotype statistics and Shannon-Wiener diversity indices were calculated with VDJtools v1.0.0. To reduce sampling bias, subsequent analyses other than the diversity analysis used only the 250 most abundant clonotypes in each sample. TCRdb trimmed public reads at Q25 via fastp, called clones via MiXCR and kept in-frame beta chains. Identical CDR3 protein sequences are pooled into one entry, listed with their most common genes and DNA. It is TCRdb's table, rather than the study itself, that gives the V and J calls and clone size. The sample yields 320,000 or so distinct CDR3 sequences; approximately 65% were counted once. Roughly 9% of the sample belongs to the ten largest clones.

RNA from unsorted whole blood was extracted with TRIzol reagent, and germline DNA was obtained with the DNeasy Blood & Tissue kit. Chronic HBV infection was present in the patients, and the patients were treatment-naive at sampling. Before surgery, roughly 4 milliliters of peripheral blood were drawn into K2EDTA tubes. The sequence was obtained from a man between 40 and 49 years old with primary liver carcinoma and hepatitis B virus infection. The specimen sequenced was peripheral blood.

In nucleotide form, the sequence is TGTGCCAGCAGCCTAGGGACAGATGTGACGGAGCAGTACTTC. This codes for CASSLGTDVTEQYF. The chain couples TRBV11-3 to TRBJ2-7, with 7 bases matching TRBD1. The V end gives up 5 bases and the J end 7 bases, leaving 11 bases in the junction not matched to a gene. From the cysteine up to the phenylalanine, the CDR3 has a length of 14 residues. Of all the DNA, just the CDR3 is kept, 42 bases in frame from base 1. CDR1 is given as SGHNT and CDR2 as YENEEA, both from the germline V gene.